The 15 T cell receptor beta chains below were found in one sample sequenced in a study of technical replicates of blood from a handful of donors. Generated by immunoSEQ multiplex PCR, the TCRdb table keeps only in-frame clones and is missing some. The sample lists under 80,000 clones, more than 90% seen once, with about 0.35% in the top ten. Sequencing was performed on T cells isolated from PBMCs. The receptors stem from a human donor in good health. Some clones in this sample may be carry-over from other donors' samples.

The rearrangement joins TRBV4-1 to TRBJ1-2, with TRBD1 matching over 7 bases. The ends lost 1 base at V and 4 bases at J; junction bases unmatched: 6. CDR1 is MGHRA, CDR2 YSYEKL, per germline. The CDR3 contains 15 residues. CDR3 residues: CASSQGKGGAYGYTF. The CDR3 region has the DNA TGCGCCAGCAGCCAAGGAAAAGGGGGCGCCTATGGCTACACCTTC.

The V call is TRBV7-9, the J call TRBJ2-3; TRBD2 matches 8 bases. In germline, CDR1 is SEHNR, CDR2 FQNEAQ (reference sequence). V trimming: 1 base; J trimming: 6 bases; junction bases outside the gene matches: 9. This CDR3 is 16 amino acids long. CDR3 region: CASSLVYSGSPDTQYF. DNA of the CDR3: TGTGCCAGCAGCTTAGTTTACAGCGGGAGCCCCGATACGCAGTATTTT.

The chain joins TRBV30 to TRBJ2-1; 12 bases match TRBD2. Germline-derived CDR1 and CDR2 are GTSNPN and SVGIG (reference sequence). The CDR3 runs to 14 residues. V gave up 5 bases and J gave up 5 bases; unmatched junction bases: 4. This CDR3 is CAWGGLAGNNEQFF. DNA of the CDR3: TGTGCCTGGGGGGGACTAGCGGGTAACAATGAGCAGTTCTTC.

This chain links TRBV7-9 with TRBJ1-1; the D gene is possibly TRBD1 (5 bases). Germline assignment: CDR1 SEHNR and CDR2 FQNEAQ (reference sequence). The V end lost 5 bases, the J end lost 2 bases, and 15 bases lay between the germline ends. The CDR3 totals 15 residues. The CDR3 sequence: CASSPIRQINTEAFF. CDR3 nucleotide sequence: TGTGCCAGCAGCCCCATAAGACAGATTAACACTGAAGCTTTCTTT.

The rearrangement uses TRBV7-6 and TRBJ1-2; unclear D gene. Trimming pared 3 bases from V and 5 bases from J, leaving 10 bases between. The CDR3 runs to 13 residues. Per the germline V gene, CDR1 is SGHVS and CDR2 is FNYEAQ. This CDR3 is CASSLSTVYGYTF. The CDR3 DNA is TGTGCCAGCAGCTTGAGTACTGTATATGGCTACACCTTC.

The chain has TRBV4-3 and TRBJ2-3; D gene ambiguous. CDR1 is LGHNA, CDR2 YSLEER, per germline. This CDR3 comprises 14 residues. V lost 0 bases to trimming and J lost 4 bases, with 8 bases between them. Here the CDR3 DNA reads TGCGCCAGCAGCCAAGACAGGTTTTCAGATACGCAGTATTTT. Its translation is CASSQDRFSDTQYF.

J is TRBJ2-1 and V is TRBV11-3; 7 positions match TRBD1. V gave up 5 bases and J gave up 3 bases; unmatched junction bases: 7. The CDR3 length is 15 residues. Germline V gives CDR1 SGHNT, CDR2 YENEEA. CDR3 coding DNA: TGTGCCAGCAGCCAAAGGACAGGAGACTACAATGAGCAGTTCTTC. It is translated as CASSQRTGDYNEQFF.

The chain combines TRBV19 with TRBJ2-1; no clear D gene. CDR1 is LNHDA and CDR2 is SQIVND in the germline V gene (reference sequence). This CDR3 spans 14 amino acids. Trimming removed 1 base from V and 0 bases from J, with 4 bases in between. The CDR3 DNA sequence: TGTGCCAGTAGTATAGGGCCCTCCTACAATGAGCAGTTCTTC. Amino acid sequence: CASSIGPSYNEQFF.

The J gene is TRBJ2-7, the V gene TRBV6-5, with TRBD2 as a possible D gene (6 bases). Trimming stripped 3 bases from V and 2 bases from J, with 11 bases between. The CDR3 is made up of 14 amino acids. Germline V gene data show CDR1 as MNHEY and CDR2 as SVGAGI. The CDR3 DNA follows: TGTGCCAGCAGTTATCGCGGGGTCCCCTACGAGCAGTACTTC. Amino acids: CASSYRGVPYEQYF.

The chain employs TRBV7-9 and TRBJ2-2; the match to TRBD2 covers 10 bases. Looked up from germline, CDR1 is SEHNR and CDR2 is FQNEAQ (reference sequence). CDR3 size: 19 residues. V trimming: 5 bases; J trimming: 8 bases; junction bases outside the gene matches: 20. The CDR3 nucleotides are TGTGCCAGCAGCCCTGGACAGGTCCTAGCGGGAGTAAGATCAGGGGAGCTGTTTTTT. It is translated as CASSPGQVLAGVRSGELFF. Supplemented by reference TRBV7-9 and TRBJ2-2, the full variable domain reads DTGVSQNPRHKITKRGQNVTFRCDPISEHNRLYWYRQTLGQGPEFLTYFQNEAQLEKSRLLSDRFSAERPKGSFSTLEIQRTEQGDSAMYLCASSPGQVLAGVRSGELFFGEGSRLTVL.

This chain joins TRBV27 and TRBJ2-2; D call uncertain. The CDR3 contains 14 residues. The germline V gene has CDR1 MNHEY and CDR2 SMNVEV (reference sequence). V was cut by 8 bases and J by 6 bases, with 16 bases left in between. The CDR3 DNA reads TGTGCCAGCTCCCATGAGCGTCTCGCCGGGGAGCTGTTTTTT. Translated: CASSHERLAGELFF.

V is TRBV5-6 and J is TRBJ2-2; D is possibly TRBD2 (5 bases). Trimming took 2 bases from V and 8 from J, leaving 19 bases between them. CDR1 and CDR2 (germline): SGHDT, YYEEEE. The CDR3 sequence is 16 residues long. This CDR3 reads CASSLEFGVLTGELFF. Written as DNA, the CDR3 is TGTGCCAGCAGCTTAGAGTTCGGGGTTCTGACGGGGGAGCTGTTTTTT.

J is TRBJ1-5 and V is TRBV10-2; D uncertain. This CDR3 is 13 amino acids long. Deletions cut 6 bases from V and 0 bases from J, with 6 bases between. Looked up from germline, CDR1 is WSHSY and CDR2 is SAAADI. CDR3 loop: CASRDNSNQPQHF. CDR3 sequence (DNA): TGCGCCAGCAGAGACAATAGCAATCAGCCCCAGCATTTT.

The chain combines TRBV6-1 with TRBJ1-2; D is uncertain. Germline V gene sequence: CDR1 MNHNS, CDR2 SASEGT. This CDR3 comprises 15 residues. V was trimmed by 6 bases and J by 2 bases, leaving 16 bases between them. The DNA of the CDR3 is TGTGCCAGCAGGCCTAGAAGGGCGGGGAACTATGGCTACACCTTC. It yields the protein CASRPRRAGNYGYTF.

V usage is TRBV19 and J usage is TRBJ1-2; 8 bases map to TRBD1. The CDR3 sequence is 18 residues long. J gave up 0 bases and V 2 bases, and 11 bases lay outside the gene matches. Germline CDR1 reads LNHDA; CDR2 reads SQIVND (reference sequence). CDR3: CASSILAGGLIPNYGYTF. CDR3 DNA: TGTGCCAGTAGTATATTGGCAGGGGGCTTGATCCCTAACTATGGCTACACCTTC.